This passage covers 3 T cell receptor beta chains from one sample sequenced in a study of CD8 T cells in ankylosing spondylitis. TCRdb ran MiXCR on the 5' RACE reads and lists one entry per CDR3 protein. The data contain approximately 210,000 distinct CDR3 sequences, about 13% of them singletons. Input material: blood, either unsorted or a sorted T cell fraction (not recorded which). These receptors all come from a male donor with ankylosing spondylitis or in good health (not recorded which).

CDR3: CASSPGTGGNTIYF. The CDR3 DNA follows: TGCGCCAGCAGCCCGGGGACAGGCGGAAACACCATATATTTT. This rearrangement joins TRBV5-1 to TRBJ1-3, with 8 bases fitting TRBD1. The CDR3 sequence is 14 residues long. The trim removed 4 bases at V and 4 bases at J, leaving 4 bases unmatched. Germline V lookup: CDR1 SGHRS, CDR2 YFSETQ.

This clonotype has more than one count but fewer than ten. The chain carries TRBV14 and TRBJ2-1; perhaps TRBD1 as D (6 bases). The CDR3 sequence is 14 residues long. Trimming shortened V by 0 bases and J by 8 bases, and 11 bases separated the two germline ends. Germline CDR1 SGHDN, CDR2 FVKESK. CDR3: CASSQDLQGDEQFF. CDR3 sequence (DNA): TGTGCCAGCAGCCAAGATTTACAGGGTGATGAGCAGTTCTTC.

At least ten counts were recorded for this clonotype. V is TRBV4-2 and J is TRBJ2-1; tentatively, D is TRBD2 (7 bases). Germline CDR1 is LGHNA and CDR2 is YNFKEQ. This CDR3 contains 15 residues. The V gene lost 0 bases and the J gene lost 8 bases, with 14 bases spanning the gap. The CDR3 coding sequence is TGTGCCAGCAGCCAAGATCTAGGAGGGGGGGATGAGCAGTTCTTC. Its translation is CASSQDLGGGDEQFF.